This record covers a single T cell receptor (beta chain). Participants, about 18 to 90 years old, spanned about 26 US areas. Categorization into cohorts depended on clinical history that participants reported. The record originates from a study of blood T cell repertoires in COVID-19. Study summary: Material from acute and convalescent COVID-19 was sourced from the United States, Italy and Spain.

In the authors' methods: Researchers report that nucleated cell counts were estimated from reference gene primer amplification. The protocol was immunoSEQ multiplex PCR, while the TCRdb copy is restricted to in-frame clones and leaves out a portion. V and J calls and clone size are given by that table; D and trimming were obtained from the DNA. The table has about 210,000 clones, 80% to 90% seen once. Looked up from germline, CDR1 is SEHNR and CDR2 is FQNEAQ (reference sequence). V lost 6 bases to trimming and J lost 2 bases, with 20 bases between them. This CDR3 contains 16 residues. This TCR was recovered from a man younger than 40 in a cohort exposed to, infected with or recovered from COVID-19 (not recorded which). The sample comprised PBMCs or T cells enriched from blood (not recorded which). The chain carries TRBV7-9 and TRBJ2-7; a weak D match, TRBD2 (5 bases). This CDR3 is CASSQPRGGEPYEQYF. In DNA form, the CDR3 reads TGTGCCAGCAGTCAACCCCGCGGTGGGGAGCCCTACGAGCAGTACTTC.